A single sample gave rise to the 23 T cell receptor beta chains below, sequenced in a study of radiotherapy plus CTLA-4 blockade in lung cancer. Assay: immunoSEQ multiplex PCR; the TCRdb copy retains only in-frame clones and omits some. The sample yields tens of thousands of clones, about 79% seen once. Sequencing used peripheral blood, obtained from a patient treated with radiotherapy plus ipilimumab. All receptors come from a human donor with non-small cell lung cancer who had a partial response to radiotherapy plus ipilimumab. Some clones in this sample may be carry-over from other donors' samples.

There are a few counts of this clone. This rearrangement joins TRBV7-9 to TRBJ1-4; a possible D gene is TRBD1 (6 bases). Germline loops: CDR1 SEHNR, CDR2 FQNEAQ (reference sequence). The CDR3 loop spans 15 amino acids. Trimming cost V 5 bases and J 6 bases, with 16 bases left between them. The chain's CDR3 is CASSAGDAGHEKLFF. In DNA, the CDR3 is TGTGCCAGCAGCGCAGGGGACGCCGGCCATGAAAAACTGTTTTTT.

This clone was picked up one time. This rearrangement joins TRBV1 to TRBJ2-1; no check of the table's D call, TRBD2, against the DNA was made. TRBV1 is a pseudogene locus. The CDR3 sequence is 17 residues long. In DNA form, the CDR3 reads TGCACCAGCAGCCTTAGCGGGGGGGCCGGCCCCTACAATGAGCAGTTCTTC. Translating gives CTSSLSGGAGPYNEQFF.

This clone was detected once. V gene TRBV18 combines with J gene TRBJ2-5; 10 positions match TRBD2. The CDR3 covers 19 residues. CDR1 is KGHSH and CDR2 is LQKENI in the germline V gene. V shed 1 base, J shed 1 base, and the junction held 12 bases outside the gene matches. The CDR3 sequence is CASSPLPGVAGGRQETQYF. The DNA for the CDR3 is TGTGCCAGCTCACCACTTCCGGGGGTAGCGGGAGGCCGCCAAGAGACCCAGTACTTC.

J is TRBJ2-1 and V is TRBV7-2; 8 bases match TRBD2. Germline V gene data show CDR1 as SGHTA and CDR2 as FQGNSA. The CDR3 loop spans 15 amino acids. V shed 2 bases, J shed 13 bases, and the junction held 13 bases outside the gene matches. The CDR3: CASSLFPAGAYPQFF. Here the CDR3 DNA reads TGTGCCAGCAGCTTATTCCCAGCGGGAGCCTATCCCCAGTTCTTC.

J is TRBJ1-1 and V is TRBV6-5; D ambiguous. Deletions cut 0 bases from V and 5 bases from J, with 7 bases between. This CDR3 has 13 amino acids. Germline CDR1 and CDR2: MNHEY and SVGAGI. CDR3 in amino acids: CASSYSSVTEAFF. The CDR3 coding sequence is TGTGCCAGCAGTTACTCATCGGTTACTGAAGCTTTCTTT.

CDR3 sequence (DNA): TGCGCCAGCAGCGAGCCTACCGGGGAGCTGTTTTTT. The encoded protein is CASSEPTGELFF. The chain recombines TRBV10-1 with TRBJ2-2, with D uncertain. The CDR3 totals 12 residues. Germline lookup yields CDR1 WNHNN and CDR2 SYGVQD (reference sequence). The V end was cut by 6 bases, the J end by 5 bases, with 7 bases between.

The chain employs TRBV27 and TRBJ1-1; perhaps TRBD1 as D (6 bases). With 6 bases removed from V and 1 base from J, the gap between germline ends came to 12 bases. The CDR3 contains 14 residues. Germline CDR1 is MNHEY and CDR2 is SMNVEV (reference sequence). The CDR3 spells CASSFRGGNTEAFF. CDR3 bases: TGTGCCAGCAGCTTTAGGGGGGGGAACACTGAAGCTTTCTTT.

Only a few counts were recorded for this clone. V usage is TRBV11-3 and J usage is TRBJ1-3; possible D gene TRBD1, 5 bases. V was shortened by 7 bases and J by 2 bases, with 6 bases between the two germline ends. This CDR3 region has 12 residues. The germline gives CDR1 SGHNT, CDR2 YENEEA. The CDR3 nucleotides are TGTGCCAGCATGGGGCCTGGAAACACCATATATTTT. Protein: CASMGPGNTIYF.

The chain joins TRBV11-2 to TRBJ2-1; 11 nucleotides align to TRBD2. The CDR3 is 19 amino acids. Germline V CDR1 and CDR2: SGHAT, FQNNGV. V lost 1 base to trimming and J lost 10 bases; unmatched junction nucleotides: 18. The CDR3 DNA follows: TGTGCCAGCAGCTTAGGCCCCCCTAGCGGGAGGCCTAGGTTGAAGGAGCAGTTCTTC. Its protein product is CASSLGPPSGRPRLKEQFF.

This clone was found many times. This sequence joins TRBV5-1 and TRBJ1-2; unclear D gene. V was pared by 4 bases and J by 0 bases, with 10 bases between. Germline V gives CDR1 SGHRS, CDR2 YFSETQ. The CDR3 spans 14 residues. CDR3 sequence (DNA): TGCGCCAGCAGCCTCGACAAGACTAACTATGGCTACACCTTC. It yields the protein CASSLDKTNYGYTF.

In DNA, the CDR3 is TGTGCCAGCAGTTTAGTCGGGTTCGAGCAGTACTTC. Its protein product is CASSLVGFEQYF. J is TRBJ2-7 and V is TRBV28; D unresolved. Trimming took off 2 bases at V and 6 bases at J, with 8 bases between the two ends. CDR3 length: 12 amino acids. CDR1 and CDR2 from the germline V gene are MDHEN and SYDVKM.

This clone was seen once. The chain couples TRBV6-1 to TRBJ2-5; the D gene is possibly TRBD1 (6 bases). The germline V gene encodes CDR1 MNHNS and CDR2 SASEGT. This CDR3 is built from 13 residues. Trimming left V 4 bases short and J 1 base short, with 7 bases between. DNA of the CDR3: TGTGCCAGCAGTGGGGACATCCAAGAGACCCAGTACTTC. Protein: CASSGDIQETQYF.

The J gene is TRBJ2-2, the V gene TRBV7-7; TRBD1 aligns across 8 bases. The germline V gene encodes CDR1 SSHAT and CDR2 FNYEAQ (reference sequence). The trim removed 1 base at V and 6 bases at J, leaving 1 base unmatched. The CDR3 runs 14 residues. The CDR3 DNA reads TGTGCCAGCAGCTTAGTACAGGGGGCCGGGGAGCTGTTTTTT. This codes for CASSLVQGAGELFF. Using reference TRBV7-7 and TRBJ2-2 for the parts outside the CDR3, the full variable domain is GAGVSQSPRYKVTKRGQDVTLRCDPISSHATLYWYQQALGQGPEFLTYFNYEAQPDKSGLPSDRFSAERPEGSISTLTIQRTEQRDSAMYRCASSLVQGAGELFFGEGSRLTVL.

V is TRBV10-3 and J is TRBJ2-7, with D uncertain. Trimming cost V 2 bases and J 3 bases, with 8 bases left between them. CDR1 ENHRY and CDR2 SYGVKD come from the germline V gene. The CDR3 loop spans 13 amino acids. The CDR3 DNA is TGTGCCATCAGTGAGGCCAGGATCTACGAGCAGTACTTC. This sequence encodes CAISEARIYEQYF.

In this sample, this clone turned up a few times. The chain uses TRBV28 and TRBJ2-5; perhaps TRBD2 as D (5 bases). Per the germline V gene, CDR1 is MDHEN and CDR2 is SYDVKM. V was shortened by 3 bases and J by 2 bases, with 16 bases between the two germline ends. CDR3 length: 16 residues. The DNA for the CDR3 is TGTGCCAGCAGTTTTCTCTCGGACGGAGGACAAGAGACCCAGTACTTC. Protein: CASSFLSDGGQETQYF.

V is TRBV18 and J is TRBJ2-6, with TRBD1 matching 10 bases. V shed 4 bases, J shed 0 bases, and the junction held 9 bases outside the gene matches. CDR3 length: 19 amino acids. Germline-derived CDR1 and CDR2 are KGHSH and LQKENI. The chain's CDR3 is CASSLNAGQGGSGANVLTF. The CDR3, as DNA: TGTGCCAGCTCACTCAACGCTGGACAGGGGGGCTCTGGGGCCAACGTCCTGACTTTC.

This clone was picked up one time. The chain combines TRBV7-7 with TRBJ2-3, with 8 bases fitting TRBD1. This CDR3 region has 14 residues. V lost 5 bases, J lost 6 bases, and 7 bases stayed unmatched. The germline CDR1 and CDR2 sequences are SSHAT and FNYEAQ (reference sequence). The CDR3 loop is CASSRGQGRDTQYF. The CDR3 DNA sequence: TGTGCCAGCAGCCGAGGACAGGGCCGGGATACGCAGTATTTT. Supplemented by reference TRBV7-7 and TRBJ2-3, the full variable domain reads GAGVSQSPRYKVTKRGQDVTLRCDPISSHATLYWYQQALGQGPEFLTYFNYEAQPDKSGLPSDRFSAERPEGSISTLTIQRTEQRDSAMYRCASSRGQGRDTQYFGPGTRLTVL.

A few counts support this clone. The chain recombines TRBV18 with TRBJ1-2; D not certain. V shed 0 bases and J shed 6 bases, with 14 bases lying between them. The CDR3 covers 15 residues. Germline lookup yields CDR1 KGHSH and CDR2 LQKENI. The CDR3 nucleotides are TGTGCCAGCTCACCACCACCGGGAGCAAAGGATGGCTACACCTTC. Protein: CASSPPPGAKDGYTF. Based on the CDR3 plus reference TRBV18 and TRBJ1-2, the full variable domain is NAGVMQNPRHLVRRRGQEARLRCSPMKGHSHVYWYRQLPEEGLKFMVYLQKENIIDESGMPKERFSAEFPKEGPSILRIQQVVRGDSAAYFCASSPPPGAKDGYTFGSGTRLTVV.

This chain links TRBV7-8 with TRBJ2-3, with 10 nucleotides matching TRBD2. The germline CDR1 and CDR2 sequences are SGHVS and FQNEAQ. The CDR3 length is 13 residues. J was trimmed by 11 bases and V by 4 bases; bases with no gene match: 6. The CDR3 reads CASSYRLAGVQYF. The CDR3 DNA sequence: TGTGCCAGCAGCTACAGACTAGCGGGCGTGCAGTATTTT.

The rearrangement uses TRBV4-2 and TRBJ2-1; 8 bases align to TRBD2. V shed 4 bases, J shed 5 bases, and the junction held 10 bases outside the gene matches. The germline gives CDR1 LGHNA, CDR2 YNFKEQ. The CDR3 has 16 residues. The CDR3, as DNA: TGTGCCAGCAGCCCATCGCGGGGGGAGGCTGACAATGAGCAGTTCTTC. Encoded protein: CASSPSRGEADNEQFF.

V is TRBV4-2 and J is TRBJ1-3; unclear D gene. The CDR3 runs 17 residues. The V end lost 3 bases, the J end lost 0 bases, and 15 bases lay between the germline ends. In germline, CDR1 is LGHNA, CDR2 YNFKEQ. CDR3 in amino acids: CASSQFRGGSSGNTIYF. As DNA, the CDR3 is TGTGCCAGCAGCCAGTTCCGTGGTGGGAGCTCTGGAAACACCATATATTTT.

The J gene is TRBJ2-7, the V gene TRBV6-6, with 11 bases identical to TRBD2. Germline CDR1 is MNHNY and CDR2 is SVGAGI (reference sequence). The CDR3 has 16 residues. Trimming cost V 6 bases and J 0 bases; bases outside gene matches: 7. Here the CDR3 reads CASSKWTSGSSYEQYF. CDR3 nucleotides: TGTGCCAGCAGCAAGTGGACTAGCGGGTCCTCCTACGAGCAGTACTTC.

This clone was detected once. This chain uses TRBV4-1 with TRBJ2-1, with D maybe TRBD1 (6 bases). This CDR3 is 15 amino acids long. The germline gives CDR1 MGHRA, CDR2 YSYEKL. The germline V and J ends were trimmed by 3 bases and 6 bases, with 15 bases remaining between them. The CDR3 sequence: CASSHGQTEFNEQFF. The CDR3 nucleotides read TGCGCCAGCAGCCACGGACAGACGGAATTCAATGAGCAGTTCTTC.